One sample yielded the 15 T cell receptor beta chains listed below, sequenced in a study of blood T cell repertoires in COVID-19. Assay used: immunoSEQ multiplex PCR; TCRdb lists only in-frame clones, some missing. Among about 350,000 clones listed, about 90% were seen once. Sequencing was done on a sample of PBMCs or T cells enriched from blood (not recorded which). These receptors came from a woman in her twenties or thirties who had been exposed to COVID-19.

The chain carries TRBV23-1 and TRBJ2-2; 10 nucleotides agree with TRBD2. TRBV23-1 is an ORF, with its function uncertain. CDR3 length equals 17 residues. The V segment lost 0 bases and the J segment 8 bases; nucleotides outside the gene matches: 9. CDR3 nucleotides: TGCGCCAGCAGTCAATCGGGAGCGGGAGGGCCTAATGGGGAGCTGTTTTTT. Translation: CASSQSGAGGPNGELFF.

As concerns this clone: Its ends do not fully match the called genes, so a read error is possible. The chain has TRBV2 and TRBJ1-2; 10 nucleotides agree with TRBD1. Germline CDR1 is SNHLY and CDR2 is FYNNEI. This CDR3 contains 13 residues. CDR3: CAGRQGASYGYTF. The CDR3 nucleotides are TGTGCCGGCAGACAGGGGGCGAGCTATGGCTACACCTTC.

This chain uses TRBV11-2 with TRBJ2-3; 7 bases are shared with TRBD2. Germline CDR1 is SGHAT and CDR2 is FQNNGV. CDR3 length: 18 amino acids. Unmatched junction bases numbered 17, after V lost 2 bases and J lost 6 bases. The CDR3 bases are TGTGCCAGCAGCTTACGATGGGGGGGGGACTCCCGGTCCGATACGCAGTATTTT. Translating it yields CASSLRWGGDSRSDTQYF.

V usage is TRBV11-2 and J usage is TRBJ1-2, with a tentative D call TRBD1 (6 bases). Trimming removed 0 bases at V and 4 bases at J, with 12 bases between. This CDR3 has 15 residues. The V gene's germline CDR1 is SGHAT and CDR2 FQNNGV. The CDR3 sequence: CASSLDPTGPYGYTF. CDR3 DNA sequence: TGTGCCAGCAGCTTAGACCCGACAGGCCCCTATGGCTACACCTTC.

The chain joins TRBV30 to TRBJ1-2, with TRBD1 as a possible D gene (5 bases). Germline CDR1 reads GTSNPN; CDR2 reads SVGIG (reference sequence). CDR3 size: 12 residues. The V gene lost 3 bases and the J gene lost 6 bases, with 11 bases spanning the gap. The CDR3 is CAWRIGEDGYTF. The DNA for the CDR3 is TGTGCCTGGAGGATAGGGGAGGATGGCTACACCTTC.

This clone was counted once. The rearrangement joins TRBV10-3 to TRBJ2-2, with D possibly being TRBD2 (6 bases). The CDR3 length is 15 residues. CDR1 is ENHRY and CDR2 is SYGVKD in the germline V gene. The V end lost 2 bases, the J end lost 5 bases, and 12 bases lay between the germline ends. CDR3 protein: CAISEAWRETGELFF. The CDR3 region has the DNA TGTGCCATCAGTGAGGCGTGGCGGGAAACCGGGGAGCTGTTTTTT.

This clone appeared once. The rearrangement uses TRBV5-1 and TRBJ2-1; D is perhaps TRBD1 (6 bases). Germline V gives CDR1 SGHRS, CDR2 YFSETQ. Trimming shortened V by 1 base and J by 5 bases, and 16 bases separated the two germline ends. The CDR3 has 16 residues. This CDR3 reads CASSLFTDSWNNEQFF. CDR3 in DNA: TGCGCCAGCAGCTTGTTCACGGACAGCTGGAACAATGAGCAGTTCTTC.

The rearrangement links TRBV28 to TRBJ1-5; 9 bases align to TRBD1. The CDR3 extends over 19 amino acids. Losses at the gene ends were 1 base for V and 7 bases for J; bases not matched to a gene: 17. The germline CDR1 and CDR2 sequences are MDHEN and SYDVKM. CDR3 in DNA: TGTGCCAGCAGTTTATTGGGGGGTTCGGGACAGGGATGGGGACAGCCCCAGCATTTT. Translation gives CASSLLGGSGQGWGQPQHF.

Worth noting for this clone: This same CDR3 is encoded by further DNA sequences in the sample. The rearrangement joins TRBV5-1 to TRBJ2-5; 9 positions agree with TRBD1. This CDR3 comprises 14 residues. Germline CDR1 SGHRS, CDR2 YFSETQ. V lost 2 bases to trimming and J lost 5 bases; unmatched junction nucleotides: 4. CDR3 DNA sequence: TGCGCCAGCAGCTTACAGGGGGCAGGGGAGACCCAGTACTTC. Translation gives CASSLQGAGETQYF.

The chain carries TRBV3-1 (or the pseudogene TRBV3-2) and TRBJ2-3; no clear D gene. Germline CDR1 reads LGHDT; CDR2 reads YNNKEL (reference sequence). The length of the CDR3 is 14 residues. V lost 0 bases and J 4 bases, leaving 8 bases between the germline ends. CDR3 protein: CASSQDSFADTQYF. In nucleotides, the CDR3 is TGTGCCAGCAGCCAAGACAGTTTTGCAGATACGCAGTATTTT.

The rearrangement uses TRBV7-9 and TRBJ1-4, with 7 nucleotides matching TRBD1. The germline gives CDR1 SEHNR, CDR2 FQNEAQ (reference sequence). The CDR3 has 15 amino acids. V trimming: 4 bases; J trimming: 8 bases; junction bases outside the gene matches: 10. CDR3 residues: CASSSLQGLWEKLFF. CDR3 nucleotide sequence: TGTGCCAGCAGCTCACTACAGGGGCTATGGGAAAAACTGTTTTTT.

The sample holds a few counts of this clone. The V and J genes are TRBV2 and TRBJ1-1; 7 nucleotides agree with TRBD1. CDR3 length: 15 residues. V gave up 2 bases and J gave up 1 base; unmatched junction bases: 4. Per the germline V gene, CDR1 is SNHLY and CDR2 is FYNNEI. CDR3 region: CASSEPDRENTEAFF. The CDR3 DNA reads TGTGCCAGCAGTGAACCAGACAGGGAGAACACTGAAGCTTTCTTT.

The rearrangement joins TRBV4-1 to TRBJ1-5; tentative D call: TRBD1 (6 bases). V lost 0 bases to trimming and J lost 0 bases, with 15 bases between them. The germline CDR1 and CDR2 sequences are MGHRA and YSYEKL. The CDR3 contains 18 residues. CDR3 DNA sequence: TGCGCCAGCAGCCAAGACCTGGACAGCGAGAATAGCAATCAGCCCCAGCATTTT. This codes for CASSQDLDSENSNQPQHF.

The rearrangement links TRBV13 to TRBJ2-3, with 13 bases aligning to TRBD2. The germline V gene has CDR1 PRHDT and CDR2 FYEKMQ (reference sequence). There are 14 residues in the CDR3. With V trimmed by 5 bases and J by 9 bases, 5 bases remained unmatched. The CDR3 DNA sequence: TGTGCCAGCAGCCTAACTAGCGGGAGGGCCACGCAGTATTTT. It encodes CASSLTSGRATQYF.

The rearrangement links TRBV7-8 to TRBJ2-7; D gene uncertain. The germline V gene has CDR1 SGHVS and CDR2 FQNEAQ. The V end lost 0 bases, the J end lost 2 bases, and 5 bases lay between the germline ends. The CDR3 totals 13 residues. The CDR3: CASSLARTYEQYF. CDR3 DNA: TGTGCCAGCAGCTTAGCGCGGACCTACGAGCAGTACTTC. The whole variable domain, filled in from reference TRBV7-8 and TRBJ2-7, reads GAGVSQSPRYKVAKRGQDVALRCDPISGHVSLFWYQQALGQGPEFLTYFQNEAQLDKSGLPSDRFFAERPEGSVSTLKIQRTQQEDSAVYLCASSLARTYEQYFGPGTRLTVT.